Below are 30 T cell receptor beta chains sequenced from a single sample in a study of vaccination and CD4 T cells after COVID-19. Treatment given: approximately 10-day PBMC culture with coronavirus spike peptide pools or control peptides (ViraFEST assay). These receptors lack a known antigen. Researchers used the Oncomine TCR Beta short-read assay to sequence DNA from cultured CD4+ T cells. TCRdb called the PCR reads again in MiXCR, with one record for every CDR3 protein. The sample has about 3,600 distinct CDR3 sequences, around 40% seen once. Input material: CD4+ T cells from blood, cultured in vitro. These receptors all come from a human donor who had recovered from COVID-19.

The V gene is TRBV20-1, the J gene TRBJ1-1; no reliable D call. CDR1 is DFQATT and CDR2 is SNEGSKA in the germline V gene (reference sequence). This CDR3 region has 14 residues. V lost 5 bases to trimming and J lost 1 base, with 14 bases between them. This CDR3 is CSAPVGQWNTEAFF. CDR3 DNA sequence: TGCAGTGCTCCGGTCGGCCAGTGGAACACTGAAGCTTTCTTT.

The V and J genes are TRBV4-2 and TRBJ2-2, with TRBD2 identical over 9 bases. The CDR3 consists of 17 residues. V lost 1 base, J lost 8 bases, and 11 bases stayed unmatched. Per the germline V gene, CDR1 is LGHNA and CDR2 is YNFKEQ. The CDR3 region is CASSQAPLAGNIGELFF. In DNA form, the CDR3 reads TGTGCCAGCAGCCAAGCCCCACTAGCGGGTAATATAGGGGAGCTGTTTTTT.

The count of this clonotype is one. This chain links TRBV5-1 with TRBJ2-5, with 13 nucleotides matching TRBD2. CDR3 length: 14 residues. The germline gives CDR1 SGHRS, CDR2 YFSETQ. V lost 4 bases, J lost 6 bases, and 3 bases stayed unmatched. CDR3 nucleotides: TGCGCCAGCAGCGGGACTAGCGGGGTGCAGACCCAGTACTTC. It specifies CASSGTSGVQTQYF.

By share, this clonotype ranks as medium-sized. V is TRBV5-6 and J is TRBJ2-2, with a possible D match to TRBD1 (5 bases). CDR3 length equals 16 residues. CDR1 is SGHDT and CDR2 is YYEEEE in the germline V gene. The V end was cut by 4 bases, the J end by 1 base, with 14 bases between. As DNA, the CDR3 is TGTGCCAGCAGCCGAATGACAGCCCTGAACACCGGGGAGCTGTTTTTT. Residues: CASSRMTALNTGELFF.

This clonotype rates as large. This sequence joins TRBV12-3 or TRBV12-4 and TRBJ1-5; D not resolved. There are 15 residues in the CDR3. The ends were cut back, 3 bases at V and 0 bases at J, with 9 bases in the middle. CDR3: CASSFGGLSNQPQHF. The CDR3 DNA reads TGTGCCAGCAGTTTTGGAGGGCTTAGCAATCAGCCCCAGCATTTT.

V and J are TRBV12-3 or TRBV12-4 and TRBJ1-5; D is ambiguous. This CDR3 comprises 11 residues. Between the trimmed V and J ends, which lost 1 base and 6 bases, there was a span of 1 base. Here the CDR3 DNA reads TGTGCCAGCAGTTTAGGTCAGCCCCAGCATTTT. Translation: CASSLGQPQHF.

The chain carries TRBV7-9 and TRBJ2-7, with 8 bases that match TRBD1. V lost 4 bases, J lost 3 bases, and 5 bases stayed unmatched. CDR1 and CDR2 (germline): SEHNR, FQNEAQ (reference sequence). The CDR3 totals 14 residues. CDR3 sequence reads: CASSSRQGSYEQYF. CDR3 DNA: TGTGCCAGCAGCTCTAGACAGGGGAGCTACGAGCAGTACTTC.

The CDR3 DNA sequence: TGTGCCAGTAGTATAGGACGGAGGACTGAAGCTTTCTTT. Amino acids: CASSIGRRTEAFF. The rearrangement links TRBV19 to TRBJ1-1; D remains unclear. V was shortened by 1 base and J by 5 bases, with 8 bases between the two germline ends. The CDR3 has 13 amino acids. Germline CDR1 LNHDA, CDR2 SQIVND (reference sequence). Based on the CDR3 plus reference TRBV19 and TRBJ1-1, the full variable domain is DGGITQSPKYLFRKEGQNVTLSCEQNLNHDAMYWYRQDPGQGLRLIYYSQIVNDFQKGDIAEGYSVSREKKESFPLTVTSAQKNPTAFYLCASSIGRRTEAFFGQGTRLTVV.

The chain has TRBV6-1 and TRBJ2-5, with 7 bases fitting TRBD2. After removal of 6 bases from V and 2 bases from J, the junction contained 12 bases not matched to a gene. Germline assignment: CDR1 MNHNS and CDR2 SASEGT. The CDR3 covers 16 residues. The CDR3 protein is CASSQIAGEDQETQYF. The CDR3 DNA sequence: TGTGCCAGCAGCCAAATAGCGGGTGAGGATCAAGAGACCCAGTACTTC.

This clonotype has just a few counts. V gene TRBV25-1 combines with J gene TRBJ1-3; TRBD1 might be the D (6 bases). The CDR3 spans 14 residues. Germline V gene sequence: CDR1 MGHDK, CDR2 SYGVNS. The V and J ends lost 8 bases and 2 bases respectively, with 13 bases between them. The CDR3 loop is CASQDRDAGNTIYF. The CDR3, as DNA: TGTGCCAGCCAGGACAGAGATGCTGGAAACACCATATATTTT.

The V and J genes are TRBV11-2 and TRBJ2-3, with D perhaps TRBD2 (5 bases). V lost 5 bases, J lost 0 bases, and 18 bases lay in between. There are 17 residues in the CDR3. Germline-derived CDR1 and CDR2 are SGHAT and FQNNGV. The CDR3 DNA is TGTGCCAGCAGCAGGCCGGACTTCCCACATAGCACAGATACGCAGTATTTT. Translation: CASSRPDFPHSTDTQYF.

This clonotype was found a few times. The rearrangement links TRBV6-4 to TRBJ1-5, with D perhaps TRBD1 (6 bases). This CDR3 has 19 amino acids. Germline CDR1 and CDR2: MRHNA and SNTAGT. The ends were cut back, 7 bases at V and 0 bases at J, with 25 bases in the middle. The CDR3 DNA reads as TGTGCCAGCACAGTGTATTGTCCAGGGGAGGACTGTAGCAATCAGCCCCAGCATTTT. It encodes CASTVYCPGEDCSNQPQHF.

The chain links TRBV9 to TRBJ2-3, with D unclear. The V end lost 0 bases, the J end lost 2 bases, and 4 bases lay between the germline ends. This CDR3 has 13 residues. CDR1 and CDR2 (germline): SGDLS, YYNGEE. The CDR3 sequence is CASSVGLTDTQYF. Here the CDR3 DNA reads TGTGCCAGCAGCGTAGGTCTCACAGATACGCAGTATTTT.

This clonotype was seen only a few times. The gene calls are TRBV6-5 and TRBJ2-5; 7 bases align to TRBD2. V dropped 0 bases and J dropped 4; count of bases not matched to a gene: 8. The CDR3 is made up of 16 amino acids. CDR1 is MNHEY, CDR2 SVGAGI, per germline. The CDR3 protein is CASSYSILGGRETQYF. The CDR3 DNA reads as TGTGCCAGCAGTTACTCGATCCTTGGCGGGAGAGAGACCCAGTACTTC.

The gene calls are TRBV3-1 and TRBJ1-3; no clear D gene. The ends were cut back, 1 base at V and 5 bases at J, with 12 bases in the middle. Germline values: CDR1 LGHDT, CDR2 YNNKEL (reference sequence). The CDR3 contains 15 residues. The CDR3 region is CASSQGDDGRNTIYF. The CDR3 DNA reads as TGTGCCAGCAGCCAAGGAGATGACGGACGAAACACCATATATTTT.

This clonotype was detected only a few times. CDR3 protein: CAISESAQGFSPLHF. The CDR3 nucleotides are TGTGCCATCAGTGAGTCGGCACAGGGGTTCTCACCCCTCCACTTT. V usage is TRBV10-3 and J usage is TRBJ1-6, with TRBD1 matching 7 bases. The CDR3 has 15 residues. Germline loops: CDR1 ENHRY, CDR2 SYGVKD. Germline trimming cut 0 bases from V and 10 bases from J; bases unmatched to any gene: 6.

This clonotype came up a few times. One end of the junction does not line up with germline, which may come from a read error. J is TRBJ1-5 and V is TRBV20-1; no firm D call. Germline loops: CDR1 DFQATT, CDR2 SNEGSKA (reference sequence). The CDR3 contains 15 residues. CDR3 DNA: TGCAGTGCTCGAGAAAGCAGGTATCCGGATCAGCCCCAGCATTTT. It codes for CSARESRYPDQPQHF.

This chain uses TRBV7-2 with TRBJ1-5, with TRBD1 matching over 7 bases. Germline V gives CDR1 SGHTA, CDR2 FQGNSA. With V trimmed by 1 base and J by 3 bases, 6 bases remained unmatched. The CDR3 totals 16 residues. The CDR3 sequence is CASSLEGQMYNQPQHF. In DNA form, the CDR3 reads TGTGCCAGCAGCTTAGAGGGACAGATGTACAATCAGCCCCAGCATTTT.

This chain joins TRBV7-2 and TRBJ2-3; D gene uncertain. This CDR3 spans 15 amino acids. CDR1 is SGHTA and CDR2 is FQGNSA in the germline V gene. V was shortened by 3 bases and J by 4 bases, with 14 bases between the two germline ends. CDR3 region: CASSLATLRSDTQYF. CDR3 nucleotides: TGTGCCAGCAGCTTGGCGACCCTAAGGTCAGATACGCAGTATTTT.

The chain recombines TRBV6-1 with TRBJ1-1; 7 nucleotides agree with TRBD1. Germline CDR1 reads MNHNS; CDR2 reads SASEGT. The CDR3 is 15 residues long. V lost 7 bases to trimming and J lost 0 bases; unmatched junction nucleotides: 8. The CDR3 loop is CASIRSRGLNTEAFF. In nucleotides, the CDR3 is TGTGCCAGCATTCGATCGAGGGGGCTGAACACTGAAGCTTTCTTT.

As DNA, the CDR3 is TGCAGTGCTACCCAAGGGACAGGGGGGCGCGAGCAGTACTTC. It specifies CSATQGTGGREQYF. The V call is TRBV20-1, the J call TRBJ2-7; 11 nucleotides line up with TRBD1. Germline values: CDR1 DFQATT, CDR2 SNEGSKA (reference sequence). Unmatched junction bases numbered 8, after V lost 4 bases and J lost 6 bases. The CDR3 runs 14 residues.

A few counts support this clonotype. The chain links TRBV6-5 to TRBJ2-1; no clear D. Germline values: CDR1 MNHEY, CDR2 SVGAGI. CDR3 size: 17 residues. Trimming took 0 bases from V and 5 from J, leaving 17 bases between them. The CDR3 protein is CASSYSNGGNWDNEQFF. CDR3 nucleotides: TGTGCCAGCAGTTACTCGAATGGCGGAAACTGGGACAATGAGCAGTTCTTC.

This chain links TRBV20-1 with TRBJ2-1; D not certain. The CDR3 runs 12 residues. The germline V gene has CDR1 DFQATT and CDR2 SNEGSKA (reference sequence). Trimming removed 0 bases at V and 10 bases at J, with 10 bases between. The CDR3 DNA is TGCAGTGCTAGAGATATTGGCCGGGAGCAGTTCTTC. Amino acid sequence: CSARDIGREQFF.

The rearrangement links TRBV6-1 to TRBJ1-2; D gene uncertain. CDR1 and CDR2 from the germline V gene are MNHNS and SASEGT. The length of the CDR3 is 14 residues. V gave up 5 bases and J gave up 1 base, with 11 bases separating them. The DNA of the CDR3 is TGTGCCAGCAGTAAGGACGGGAATAACTATGGCTACACCTTC. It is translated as CASSKDGNNYGYTF.

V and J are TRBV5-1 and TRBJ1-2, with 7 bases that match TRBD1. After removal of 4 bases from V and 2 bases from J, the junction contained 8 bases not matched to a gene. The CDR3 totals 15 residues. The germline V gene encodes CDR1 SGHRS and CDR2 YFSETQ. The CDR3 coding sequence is TGCGCCAGCAGCACCGGGACAGCCGTAAACTATGGCTACACCTTC. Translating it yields CASSTGTAVNYGYTF.

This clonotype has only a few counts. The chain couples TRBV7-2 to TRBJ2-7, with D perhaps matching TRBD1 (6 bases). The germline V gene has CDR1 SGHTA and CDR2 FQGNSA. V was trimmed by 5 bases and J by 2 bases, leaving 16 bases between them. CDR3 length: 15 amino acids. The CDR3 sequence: CASSNSRTATYEQYF. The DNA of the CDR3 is TGTGCCAGCAGCAATAGTAGGACAGCAACCTACGAGCAGTACTTC.

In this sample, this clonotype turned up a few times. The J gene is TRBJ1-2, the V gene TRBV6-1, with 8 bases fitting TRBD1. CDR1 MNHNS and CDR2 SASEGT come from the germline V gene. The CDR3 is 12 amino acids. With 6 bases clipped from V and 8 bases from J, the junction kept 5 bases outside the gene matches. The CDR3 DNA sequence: TGTGCCAGCAGCCCAGGGGGCAGGGGCTACACCTTC. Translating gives CASSPGGRGYTF.

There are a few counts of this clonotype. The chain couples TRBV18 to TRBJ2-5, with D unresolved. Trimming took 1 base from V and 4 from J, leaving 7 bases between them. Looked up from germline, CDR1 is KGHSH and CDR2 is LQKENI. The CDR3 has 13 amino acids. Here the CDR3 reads CASSPRHGETQYF. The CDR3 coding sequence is TGTGCCAGCTCACCACGTCATGGAGAGACCCAGTACTTC.

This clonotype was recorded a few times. Written as DNA, the CDR3 is TGTGCCAGCTCACGTGGGCAGGAGCAAGAGACCCAGTACTTC. Its translation: CASSRGQEQETQYF. The chain is built from TRBV18 and TRBJ2-5; D is uncertain. There are 14 residues in the CDR3. The germline V gene encodes CDR1 KGHSH and CDR2 LQKENI. Trimming cost V 4 bases and J 2 bases, with 11 bases left between them.

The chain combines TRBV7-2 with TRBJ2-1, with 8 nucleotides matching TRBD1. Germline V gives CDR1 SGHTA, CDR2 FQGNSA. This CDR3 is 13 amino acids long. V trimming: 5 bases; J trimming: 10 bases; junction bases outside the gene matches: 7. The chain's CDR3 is CASSDRQGREQFF. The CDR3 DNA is TGTGCCAGCAGCGACAGACAGGGGAGGGAGCAGTTCTTC.